The rows below give T cell receptor beta chains drawn from one sample of a study of cytotoxic CD8 clonotypes in ibrutinib-treated CLL. Sequenced by immunoSEQ multiplex PCR; TCRdb stores in-frame clones only, minus some. The profile covers more than 300,000 clones, with about 80% appearing a single time and 6.5% to 8% taken by the ten largest. This specimen was PBMCs, taken before ibrutinib treatment. Receptors originate from a human donor with chronic lymphocytic leukemia. CDR3s leave out the opening cysteine and the closing phenylalanine or tryptophan. The D gene is left open where the match is weak.

cdr3_length: 9; v_call: TRBV7-2; d_call: NA; cdr3_aa: ASSQNYGYT
cdr3_length: 15; v_call: TRBV28; d_call: TRBD2; cdr3_aa: ASSLSLGTSGSGEQY
cdr3_length: 15; v_call: TRBV11-2; d_call: TRBD1; cdr3_aa: ASSPGTGRQNTGELF
cdr3_length: 13; v_call: TRBV6-5; d_call: TRBD1; cdr3_aa: ASSPTGTATYEQY
cdr3_length: 12; v_call: TRBV2; d_call: TRBD1; cdr3_aa: ASSDQGQGYEQY
cdr3_length: 13; v_call: TRBV15; d_call: TRBD1; cdr3_aa: ATSRDGTGQETQY
cdr3_length: 16; v_call: TRBV4-3; d_call: NA; cdr3_aa: ASSQDLNPRRGTGELF
cdr3_length: 13; v_call: TRBV7-3; d_call: TRBD2; cdr3_aa: ASSLGGLAGDTQY
cdr3_length: 12; v_call: TRBV6-6; d_call: NA; cdr3_aa: ASQRPSGNTEAF
cdr3_length: 13; v_call: TRBV7-3; d_call: TRBD1; cdr3_aa: ASSFQGADTDTQY
cdr3_length: 10; v_call: TRBV7-3; d_call: NA; cdr3_aa: ASSPGLDTQY
cdr3_length: 13; v_call: TRBV4-1; d_call: TRBD1; cdr3_aa: ASSQGTGGGTGYT
cdr3_length: 11; v_call: TRBV6-1; d_call: NA; cdr3_aa: ASSDPRIGGYT
cdr3_length: 10; v_call: TRBV2; d_call: NA; cdr3_aa: ASSVWNTEAF
cdr3_length: 11; v_call: TRBV7-9; d_call: TRBD2; cdr3_aa: ASSPTLAGQQF
cdr3_length: 13; v_call: TRBV4-3; d_call: NA; cdr3_aa: ASSQDNRPAYEQY
cdr3_length: 13; v_call: TRBV6-5; d_call: NA; cdr3_aa: ASSYSEDSFYEQY
cdr3_length: 11; v_call: TRBV7-9; d_call: TRBD2; cdr3_aa: ASSLDGGDEQF
cdr3_length: 11; v_call: TRBV6-1; d_call: NA; cdr3_aa: ASKRYNDYGYT
cdr3_length: 11; v_call: TRBV19; d_call: NA; cdr3_aa: ASSISYNQPQH
cdr3_length: 12; v_call: TRBV7-9; d_call: NA; cdr3_aa: ASSQKGGSYEQY
cdr3_length: 11; v_call: TRBV18; d_call: NA; cdr3_aa: ASSQRRDYEQY
cdr3_length: 15; v_call: TRBV7-9; d_call: TRBD2; cdr3_aa: ASSPRGLAGVTGELF
cdr3_length: 9; v_call: TRBV2; d_call: NA; cdr3_aa: ASLVGDTYT
cdr3_length: 11; v_call: TRBV15; d_call: NA; cdr3_aa: ATSKSSRDTQY
cdr3_length: 15; v_call: TRBV7-9; d_call: NA; cdr3_aa: ASSGTEQGYSNEKLF
cdr3_length: 10; v_call: TRBV6-5; d_call: NA; cdr3_aa: ASRSSADTQY
cdr3_length: 13; v_call: TRBV15; d_call: TRBD1; cdr3_aa: ATSRGQGGFQPQH
cdr3_length: 14; v_call: TRBV7-2; d_call: TRBD2; cdr3_aa: ASSATSGPSTDTQY
cdr3_length: 12; v_call: TRBV5-1; d_call: NA; cdr3_aa: ASSLDPGTGGYT
cdr3_length: 13; v_call: TRBV27; d_call: TRBD2; cdr3_aa: ASSLYGGRTDEQY
cdr3_length: 12; v_call: TRBV30; d_call: TRBD2; cdr3_aa: AWSVGGSVETQY
cdr3_length: 13; v_call: TRBV29-1; d_call: TRBD2; cdr3_aa: SGVAGGDLYNEQF
cdr3_length: 8; v_call: TRBV11-2; d_call: NA; cdr3_aa: ASKGETQY
cdr3_length: 14; v_call: TRBV27; d_call: TRBD2; cdr3_aa: ASSTLGREKYNEQF
cdr3_length: 11; v_call: TRBV6-5; d_call: TRBD1; cdr3_aa: ASSRGQTYEQY
cdr3_length: 8; v_call: TRBV20-1; d_call: NA; cdr3_aa: SASYETQY
cdr3_length: 14; v_call: TRBV30; d_call: TRBD2; cdr3_aa: AWSGAGGPSLNEQF
cdr3_length: 14; v_call: TRBV28; d_call: TRBD2; cdr3_aa: ASSFRTSGRRNIQY
cdr3_length: 13; v_call: TRBV27; d_call: NA; cdr3_aa: ASSSGPITYNEQF
cdr3_length: 10; v_call: TRBV7-9; d_call: NA; cdr3_aa: ASSLANQPQH
cdr3_length: 9; v_call: TRBV25-1; d_call: NA; cdr3_aa: ASGGATEAF
cdr3_length: 9; v_call: TRBV20-1; d_call: NA; cdr3_aa: SASNFYEQY
cdr3_length: 13; v_call: TRBV6-5; d_call: NA; cdr3_aa: ASSSGTDSYNEQF
cdr3_length: 12; v_call: TRBV11-2; d_call: NA; cdr3_aa: ASSLALRGYEQY
cdr3_length: 11; v_call: TRBV29-1; d_call: TRBD1; cdr3_aa: SVEEGDSYGYT
cdr3_length: 12; v_call: TRBV19; d_call: NA; cdr3_aa: ASSPQISNQPQH
cdr3_length: 16; v_call: TRBV4-1; d_call: TRBD2; cdr3_aa: ASSRGLAGRGPYNEQF
cdr3_length: 15; v_call: TRBV6-1; d_call: TRBD1; cdr3_aa: ASSEHTDRADNQPQH
cdr3_length: 11; v_call: TRBV6-4; d_call: NA; cdr3_aa: ASSRESRETQY